The 13 T cell receptor beta chains listed next were all sequenced from one sample in a study of cytomegalovirus exposure and HLA in healthy donors. Vbeta (60) and Jbeta (13) primers were used in the PCR. The repertoire was sequenced with immunoSEQ multiplex PCR; TCRdb's copy has only in-frame clones and lacks some. The sample has around 130,000 clones; 70% to 85% are singletons. The sample consisted of PBMCs. These receptor sequences come from a boy aged 5-17 years in good health and CMV-seronegative.

The chain recombines TRBV18 with TRBJ2-7; TRBD2 aligns across 8 bases. The CDR3 length is 14 residues. Trimming cost V 4 bases and J 3 bases; bases outside gene matches: 5. Per the germline V gene, CDR1 is KGHSH and CDR2 is LQKENI. The CDR3 spells CASSLESGSYEQYF. The CDR3 coding sequence is TGTGCCAGCTCACTTGAGAGCGGGAGCTACGAGCAGTACTTC.

The count of this clone is one. The sample holds other DNA sequences that translate to the same CDR3. The J gene is TRBJ1-1, the V gene TRBV2; 8 positions agree with TRBD1. After removal of 0 bases from V and 0 bases from J, the junction contained 6 bases not matched to a gene. Germline lookup yields CDR1 SNHLY and CDR2 FYNNEI. The CDR3 has 17 residues. The CDR3: CASSEAGTGGMNTEAFF. The DNA for the CDR3 is TGTGCCAGCAGTGAAGCTGGGACAGGTGGTATGAACACTGAAGCTTTCTTT.

The gene calls are TRBV4-2 and TRBJ2-1; 9 nucleotides line up with TRBD2. V dropped 1 base and J dropped 5; count of bases not matched to a gene: 3. Germline-derived CDR1 and CDR2 are LGHNA and YNFKEQ. This CDR3 region has 15 residues. The CDR3 sequence: CASSQGTSEDNEQFF. DNA for the CDR3: TGTGCCAGCAGCCAAGGGACTAGCGAGGACAATGAGCAGTTCTTC.

This sequence joins TRBV6-5 and TRBJ1-2; 8 positions match TRBD1. The CDR3 runs to 14 residues. V dropped 8 bases and J dropped 7; count of bases not matched to a gene: 12. Germline CDR1 MNHEY, CDR2 SVGAGI. The CDR3 here is CASRFSDREFGYTF. CDR3 DNA sequence: TGTGCCAGCCGATTCTCGGACAGGGAATTTGGCTACACCTTC.

The sample holds a few counts of this clone. This rearrangement joins TRBV5-4 to TRBJ2-7, with 10 bases fitting TRBD2. V trimming: 4 bases; J trimming: 6 bases; junction bases outside the gene matches: 10. This CDR3 is built from 15 residues. The germline gives CDR1 SGHNT, CDR2 YYREEE (reference sequence). The CDR3 DNA follows: TGTGCCAGCAGCAACCCGGGTCTAGCGGGAGCCGAGCAGTACTTC. This translates into CASSNPGLAGAEQYF.

This clone was seen a single time. The V and J genes are TRBV11-3 and TRBJ1-1, with TRBD1 matching over 8 bases. Germline V CDR1 and CDR2: SGHNT, YENEEA. This CDR3 region has 15 residues. The ends lost 5 bases at V and 1 base at J; junction bases unmatched: 6. The CDR3 region has the DNA TGTGCCAGCAGCATTCCCGGGACAGGGAACACTGAAGCTTTCTTT. It encodes CASSIPGTGNTEAFF.

The chain combines TRBV19 with TRBJ2-5; TRBD1 matches 8 bases. The ends lost 0 bases at V and 4 bases at J; junction bases unmatched: 1. CDR1 is LNHDA and CDR2 is SQIVND in the germline V gene (reference sequence). The CDR3 runs 14 residues. The CDR3 region has the DNA TGTGCCAGTAGTATAGAGGACAGGGCAGAGACCCAGTACTTC. It codes for CASSIEDRAETQYF.

This sequence joins TRBV4-3 and TRBJ1-2; TRBD1 might be the D (6 bases). The V end was cut by 5 bases, the J end by 7 bases, with 23 bases between. CDR1 and CDR2 from the germline V gene are LGHNA and YSLEER. This CDR3 is built from 16 residues. The chain's CDR3 is CASSSRRGGDSIGYTF. The CDR3 DNA follows: TGCGCCAGCAGCTCAAGGAGGGGGGGGGACTCTATTGGCTACACCTTC.

Only a few counts were recorded for this clone. The chain carries TRBV4-1 and TRBJ1-1, with 7 bases identical to TRBD1. The CDR3 runs 14 residues. The trim removed 3 bases at V and 1 base at J, leaving 2 bases unmatched. The germline V gene encodes CDR1 MGHRA and CDR2 YSYEKL. Written as DNA, the CDR3 is TGCGCCAGCAGCCATGCAGGGGGGAACACTGAAGCTTTCTTT. This sequence encodes CASSHAGGNTEAFF.

The gene calls are TRBV7-9 and TRBJ2-5; 7 positions agree with TRBD2. This CDR3 contains 14 residues. Trimming at V came to 1 base and at J to 1 base, leaving 0 bases not matched to a gene. Per germline, CDR1 SEHNR and CDR2 FQNEAQ (reference sequence). CDR3 amino acids: CASSLGLAQETQYF. The CDR3 bases are TGTGCCAGCAGCTTAGGACTAGCCCAAGAGACCCAGTACTTC.

The V and J genes are TRBV12-5 and TRBJ2-5, with 8 bases identical to TRBD2. Germline values: CDR1 LGHNT, CDR2 FRNRAP. This CDR3 is built from 13 residues. V shed 6 bases and J 4 bases; nucleotides not matched to a gene: 4. The CDR3, as DNA: TGTGCTAGTGGCCCGCTAGCGGGAGAGACCCAGTACTTC. Amino acids: CASGPLAGETQYF.

In nucleotides, the CDR3 is TGCAGCGGTACAGGGAGCTCCTACAATGAGCAGTTCTTC. It encodes CSGTGSSYNEQFF. This chain connects TRBV29-1 to TRBJ2-1; tentative D call: TRBD1 (6 bases). Trimming left V 7 bases short and J 0 bases short, with 10 bases between. The germline V gene encodes CDR1 SQVTM and CDR2 ANQGSEA. CDR3 length equals 13 residues.

The chain recombines TRBV30 with TRBJ2-7, with TRBD2 identical over 7 bases. Germline V lookup: CDR1 GTSNPN, CDR2 SVGIG (reference sequence). With V trimmed by 0 bases and J by 8 bases, 7 bases remained unmatched. This CDR3 is 13 amino acids long. The CDR3 here is CAWSVEVREKQYF. CDR3 nucleotides: TGTGCCTGGAGTGTAGAGGTGCGGGAGAAGCAGTACTTC.